Shown below are 26 T cell receptor beta chains from a single sample sequenced in a study of cytomegalovirus exposure and HLA in healthy donors. Measured with immunoSEQ multiplex PCR; TCRdb has only the in-frame clones, and not every one. This sample yields about 360,000 clones, of which 86% are seen a single time; 0.83% belongs to the top ten. Sample: PBMCs. These receptors all stem from a woman aged 18-29 years in good health and CMV-seronegative.

The chain links TRBV6-5 to TRBJ1-2; D remains unclear. The CDR3 covers 13 residues. The germline CDR1 and CDR2 sequences are MNHEY and SVGAGI. V lost 6 bases and J lost 4, with 12 bases in between. CDR3 residues: CASRPPGSYGYTF. CDR3 DNA: TGTGCCAGCAGACCCCCAGGATCCTATGGCTACACCTTC.

CDR3 sequence: CASSVSGGASYEQYF. The CDR3 region has the DNA TGTGCCAGCAGCGTCAGCGGGGGGGCTTCCTACGAGCAGTACTTC. The V gene is TRBV9, the J gene TRBJ2-7, with 10 bases identical to TRBD2. The CDR3 is made up of 15 amino acids. Germline CDR1 and CDR2: SGDLS and YYNGEE. Unmatched junction bases numbered 3, after V lost 2 bases and J lost 1 base.

This chain links TRBV6-4 with TRBJ2-6; D call uncertain. Trimming removed 2 bases at V and 0 bases at J, with 5 bases between. Germline CDR1 MRHNA, CDR2 SNTAGT. The CDR3 has 15 residues. The CDR3 loop reads CASSDGLSGANVLTF. CDR3 in DNA: TGTGCCAGCAGTGACGGGCTCTCTGGGGCCAACGTCCTGACTTTC.

The chain employs TRBV19 and TRBJ1-2; the D gene is possibly TRBD1 (6 bases). Germline V gene data show CDR1 as LNHDA and CDR2 as SQIVND (reference sequence). This CDR3 has 16 residues. V was cut by 7 bases and J by 0 bases, with 18 bases left in between. The CDR3 loop reads CASTPGAQRPNYGYTF. CDR3 coding DNA: TGTGCCAGTACCCCAGGGGCGCAGAGACCTAACTATGGCTACACCTTC. The full variable domain, in which reference TRBV19 and TRBJ1-2 provide the parts outside the CDR3, is DGGITQSPKYLFRKEGQNVTLSCEQNLNHDAMYWYRQDPGQGLRLIYYSQIVNDFQKGDIAEGYSVSREKKESFPLTVTSAQKNPTAFYLCASTPGAQRPNYGYTFGSGTRLTVV.

This clone has more than one count but fewer than ten. The genes are TRBV9 and TRBJ1-2; 9 positions agree with TRBD1. There are 14 residues in the CDR3. With 3 bases clipped from V and 3 bases from J, the junction kept 3 bases outside the gene matches. The germline V gene has CDR1 SGDLS and CDR2 YYNGEE. The chain's CDR3 is CASSEQGADYGYTF. CDR3 nucleotides: TGTGCCAGCAGCGAACAGGGGGCGGACTATGGCTACACCTTC.

V is TRBV27 and J is TRBJ1-1; D uncertain. Germline CDR1 reads MNHEY; CDR2 reads SMNVEV (reference sequence). CDR3 length: 14 amino acids. Deletions cut 6 bases from V and 4 bases from J, with 15 bases between. In DNA, the CDR3 is TGTGCCAGCAGCGCCCCTCGACACCCCACTGAAGCTTTCTTT. Encoded protein: CASSAPRHPTEAFF.

V is TRBV30 and J is TRBJ1-1, with 9 bases lining up with TRBD1. This CDR3 spans 12 amino acids. CDR1 and CDR2 from the germline V gene are GTSNPN and SVGIG (reference sequence). The junction had 6 bases not matched to a gene; V was cut back by 1 base and J by 12 bases. The CDR3 nucleotides are TGTGCCTGGAGTGGGGGGACAGGGAGAACTTTCTTT. Translated, it gives CAWSGGTGRTFF.

The gene calls are TRBV2 and TRBJ2-5, with TRBD1 identical over 7 bases. CDR1 SNHLY and CDR2 FYNNEI come from the germline V gene. Losses at the gene ends were 4 bases for V and 3 bases for J; bases not matched to a gene: 8. This CDR3 has 15 amino acids. The CDR3 loop is CASSGPLDRKETQYF. CDR3 DNA: TGTGCCAGCAGTGGGCCCTTGGACAGGAAAGAGACCCAGTACTTC.

V and J are TRBV6-5 and TRBJ1-6; 7 positions agree with TRBD1. Looked up from germline, CDR1 is MNHEY and CDR2 is SVGAGI. V gave up 5 bases and J gave up 6 bases; unmatched junction bases: 7. CDR3 length equals 15 residues. CDR3 in amino acids: CASSPHRGPNSPLHF. CDR3 in DNA: TGTGCCAGCAGTCCTCACAGGGGCCCTAATTCACCCCTCCACTTT.

For this clone: Other DNA sequences in the same sample also yield this CDR3. The rearrangement uses TRBV15 and TRBJ2-5; tentatively, D is TRBD2 (6 bases). V dropped 3 bases and J dropped 0 bases, with 8 bases sitting between them. The CDR3 extends over 14 amino acids. Germline V gene lookup returns CDR1 LNHNV and CDR2 YYDKDF (reference sequence). The CDR3 loop is CATSRGGDQETQYF. The CDR3 nucleotides read TGTGCCACCAGCAGGGGGGGAGACCAAGAGACCCAGTACTTC.

J is TRBJ2-3 and V is TRBV2, with TRBD2 matching over 7 bases. V lost 2 bases, J lost 4 bases, and 3 bases stayed unmatched. The length of the CDR3 is 14 residues. Germline CDR1 SNHLY, CDR2 FYNNEI. The CDR3 spells CASSEKAGADTQYF. The CDR3 nucleotides are TGTGCCAGCAGTGAAAAGGCGGGAGCAGATACGCAGTATTTT.

The chain carries TRBV14 and TRBJ1-1; D may be TRBD1 (5 bases). Trimming removed 1 base at V and 4 bases at J, with 13 bases between. CDR1 is SGHDN and CDR2 is FVKESK in the germline V gene. The CDR3 is made up of 15 amino acids. The CDR3 region is CASSQVRDGATEAFF. The CDR3 nucleotides read TGTGCCAGCAGCCAAGTCAGGGATGGTGCCACTGAAGCTTTCTTT.

The V and J genes are TRBV5-4 and TRBJ2-1; possible D gene TRBD1, 6 bases. Germline V gives CDR1 SGHNT, CDR2 YYREEE (reference sequence). The V and J ends lost 5 bases and 2 bases respectively, with 14 bases between them. The CDR3 has 15 amino acids. The CDR3 region has the DNA TGTGCCAGCAGTTTAAATAAGGGGGCCTACAATGAGCAGTTCTTC. Translating it yields CASSLNKGAYNEQFF. Variable domain in full (rest from reference TRBV5-4 and TRBJ2-1): ETGVTQSPTHLIKTRGQQVTLRCSSQSGHNTVSWYQQALGQGPQFIFQYYREEENGRGNFPPRFSGLQFPNYSSELNVNALELDDSALYLCASSLNKGAYNEQFFGPGTRLTVL.

The chain is built from TRBV11-3 and TRBJ2-2, with 11 bases matching TRBD1. Germline CDR1 and CDR2: SGHNT and YENEEA. The CDR3 covers 15 residues. After removal of 3 bases from V and 8 bases from J, the junction contained 5 bases not matched to a gene. This CDR3 reads CASSFGQGAGGELFF. The CDR3, as DNA: TGTGCCAGCAGCTTTGGACAGGGGGCAGGAGGGGAGCTGTTTTTT.

V gene TRBV6-1 combines with J gene TRBJ2-7, with a weak D call TRBD1 (5 bases). The germline V gene has CDR1 MNHNS and CDR2 SASEGT. This CDR3 is 16 amino acids long. V was clipped by 0 bases and J by 3 bases, with 15 bases between them. CDR3 bases: TGTGCCAGCAGTGAAGCTTTTCGAACAGGTGTCTACGAGCAGTACTTC. It encodes CASSEAFRTGVYEQYF.

The count of this clone is one. The chain joins TRBV2 to TRBJ2-1, with D perhaps TRBD1 (6 bases). The CDR3 is made up of 12 amino acids. Germline V CDR1 and CDR2: SNHLY, FYNNEI. Trimming took 1 base from V and 8 from J, leaving 6 bases between them. Here the CDR3 reads CASSEEGDEQFF. The CDR3 DNA is TGTGCCAGCAGTGAAGAGGGGGATGAGCAGTTCTTC.

This clone has a handful of counts. V is TRBV2 and J is TRBJ2-1, with 12 nucleotides matching TRBD1. J was trimmed by 14 bases and V by 8 bases; bases with no gene match: 13. This CDR3 region has 14 residues. The germline V gene encodes CDR1 SNHLY and CDR2 FYNNEI. Here the CDR3 DNA reads TGTGCCAGCGGACCGGGACAGGGGGCAATAAGCGAGTTCTTC. Residues: CASGPGQGAISEFF.

The rearrangement uses TRBV28 and TRBJ1-1; 7 bases agree with TRBD1. The V gene end was trimmed by 4 bases and the J gene end by 5 bases; junction bases not matched to a gene: 7. There are 14 residues in the CDR3. The germline CDR1 and CDR2 sequences are MDHEN and SYDVKM. CDR3 protein: CASSWLGGRTEAFF. CDR3 bases: TGTGCCAGCAGTTGGTTAGGGGGCCGGACTGAAGCTTTCTTT. Variable domain in full (rest from reference TRBV28 and TRBJ1-1): DVKVTQSSRYLVKRTGEKVFLECVQDMDHENMFWYRQDPGLGLRLIYFSYDVKMKEKGDIPEGYSVSREKKERFSLILESASTNQTSMYLCASSWLGGRTEAFFGQGTRLTVV.

CDR3 nucleotide sequence: TGTGCCAGCGGAGATGGACTAGCGGGACCCTACGAGCAGTACTTC. Its protein is CASGDGLAGPYEQYF. This chain connects TRBV9 to TRBJ2-7; TRBD2 agrees at 12 bases. Germline CDR1 and CDR2: SGDLS and YYNGEE. V shed 7 bases, J shed 2 bases, and the junction held 7 bases outside the gene matches. The length of the CDR3 is 15 residues.

J is TRBJ1-1 and V is TRBV2; no reliable D call. The CDR3 consists of 14 residues. CDR1 SNHLY and CDR2 FYNNEI come from the germline V gene. V shed 6 bases and J shed 2 bases, with 13 bases lying between them. CDR3 protein: CASRARRSNTEAFF. CDR3 nucleotides: TGTGCCAGCAGGGCTAGACGGTCTAACACTGAAGCTTTCTTT.

This chain connects TRBV6-6 to TRBJ2-1; a weak D match, TRBD1 (6 bases). Trimming removed 0 bases at V and 6 bases at J, with 12 bases between. Germline CDR1 MNHNY, CDR2 SVGAGI (reference sequence). CDR3 length: 15 amino acids. CDR3 in amino acids: CASSYSSQGSNEQFF. CDR3 nucleotides: TGTGCCAGCAGTTACTCGTCGCAGGGGAGCAATGAGCAGTTCTTC.

This chain connects TRBV6-1 to TRBJ1-1, with 8 bases aligning to TRBD1. V dropped 6 bases and J dropped 5; count of bases not matched to a gene: 8. CDR3 size: 14 residues. Germline lookup yields CDR1 MNHNS and CDR2 SASEGT. CDR3 in DNA: TGTGCCAGCAGAGAGGACAGGGTCAGAACTGAAGCTTTCTTT. Its translation: CASREDRVRTEAFF.

This clone was counted between two and nine times. This chain uses TRBV28 with TRBJ1-5, with D possibly matching TRBD1 (6 bases). Germline loops: CDR1 MDHEN, CDR2 SYDVKM. V was clipped by 6 bases and J by 0 bases, with 9 bases between them. The CDR3 is made up of 14 amino acids. This chain's CDR3 is CASSWTVSNQPQHF. CDR3 nucleotide sequence: TGTGCCAGCAGCTGGACAGTTAGCAATCAGCCCCAGCATTTT.

This chain connects TRBV6-1 to TRBJ1-2; 10 positions match TRBD1. V shed 0 bases, J shed 9 bases, and the junction held 7 bases outside the gene matches. The germline CDR1 and CDR2 sequences are MNHNS and SASEGT. CDR3 length equals 15 residues. CDR3 coding DNA: TGTGCCAGCAGTGAAGCCAGGGGACAGGGGTATCGCTACACCTTC. It is translated as CASSEARGQGYRYTF.

This clone was detected a few times. This chain links TRBV10-1 with TRBJ1-5; TRBD1 agrees at 7 bases. The CDR3 totals 16 residues. V was pared by 6 bases and J by 2 bases, with 10 bases of the junction left unmatched. Germline CDR1 reads WNHNN; CDR2 reads SYGVQD (reference sequence). For the CDR3, the DNA is TGCGCCAGCAGGGAATACGGCACAGGGGGCAATCAGCCCCAGCATTTT. It yields the protein CASREYGTGGNQPQHF.

The genes are TRBV7-2 and TRBJ1-2; D remains ambiguous. Germline-derived CDR1 and CDR2 are SGHTA and FQGNSA. With 5 bases removed from V and 4 bases from J, the gap between germline ends came to 11 bases. CDR3 length: 13 residues. The CDR3 DNA follows: TGTGCCAGCAGCCCCCCGCGGATCTATGGCTACACCTTC. Protein sequence: CASSPPRIYGYTF.